The entry that follows covers one T cell receptor beta chain sequence. The sample originates from a study of cytomegalovirus exposure and HLA in healthy donors. J gave up 8 bases and V 3 bases, and 3 bases lay outside the gene matches. Germline-derived CDR1 and CDR2 are LGHNA and YSLEER. This CDR3 spans 12 amino acids. The PCR was carried out with 60 Vbeta primers and 13 Jbeta primers. Generated by immunoSEQ multiplex PCR, the TCRdb table keeps only in-frame clones and is missing some. Of under 140,000 clones in the sample, 60% to 85% were seen once. This TCR was recovered from a woman aged 25-40 years in good health and CMV-seronegative. What was sequenced was PBMCs. V gene TRBV4-3 combines with J gene TRBJ1-1, with 7 bases fitting TRBD1. The CDR3: CASSHATGEAFF. Here the CDR3 DNA reads TGCGCCAGCAGCCACGCGACAGGGGAAGCTTTCTTT.